The T cell receptor (beta chain) under discussion was sequenced for a study of T-cell reconstitution after alpha-beta-depleted transplantation in children. Findings and limits, study-wide: Newly generated T cells supplied most T-cell counts and diversity one year post-transplant. There were some patients whose high TCRbeta diversity at day 60 came from surviving recipient T cells and thymic progenitors. Alpha-beta T cells present about two months after transplant were reported to originate from several hundred expanded graft clones.

This clonotype has only a few counts. The antigen remains undetermined. This sample's TCRbeta library carried unique molecular identifier barcodes. TCRdb ran MiXCR on the PCR reads and lists one entry per CDR3 protein. Here the sample spans fewer than 550,000 distinct CDR3 sequences, around 10% being singletons. Germline CDR1 and CDR2: ENHRY and SYGVKD. This CDR3 contains 15 residues. V was cut by 0 bases and J by 7 bases, with 16 bases left in between. The TCR was taken from a female patient aged 2-15 years who had a stem cell transplant for aplastic anemia, so the T cells may come from the graft donor. This rearrangement joins TRBV10-3 to TRBJ2-7, with D perhaps matching TRBD2 (6 bases). This specimen was PBMCs, mostly from graft donor cells, taken 180 days after TCRalphabeta/CD19-depleted stem cell transplant. The CDR3 loop reads CAISESRESAREQYF. The CDR3 nucleotides read TGTGCCATCAGTGAGTCCCGGGAGTCAGCAAGGGAGCAGTACTTC.